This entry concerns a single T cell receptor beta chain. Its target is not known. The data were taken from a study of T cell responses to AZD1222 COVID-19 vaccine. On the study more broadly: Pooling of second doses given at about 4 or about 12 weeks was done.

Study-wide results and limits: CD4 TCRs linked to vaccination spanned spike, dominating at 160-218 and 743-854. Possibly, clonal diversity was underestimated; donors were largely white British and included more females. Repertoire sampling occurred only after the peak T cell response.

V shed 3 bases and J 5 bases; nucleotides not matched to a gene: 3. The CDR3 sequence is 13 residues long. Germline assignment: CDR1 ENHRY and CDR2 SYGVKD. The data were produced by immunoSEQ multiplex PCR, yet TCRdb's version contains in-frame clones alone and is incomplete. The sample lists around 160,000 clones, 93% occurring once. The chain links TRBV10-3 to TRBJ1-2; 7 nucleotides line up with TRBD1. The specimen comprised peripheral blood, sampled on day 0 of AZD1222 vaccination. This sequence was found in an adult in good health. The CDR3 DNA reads TGTGCCATCAGTGAAGGGACAGCGTATGGCTACACCTTC. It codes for CAISEGTAYGYTF.